The next 17 T cell receptor beta chains were all read from a single sample in a study of shared clonotypes between healthy human individuals. The method was immunoSEQ multiplex PCR; TCRdb's version includes in-frame clones alone and lacks a portion of them. The sample holds roughly 1,000,000 clones, around 78% seen once. Sequencing was done on a sample of memory CD4+ T cells from PBMCs. Subset given: CD45RA-negative fraction. These TCRs come from a man between 18 and 35 years old in good health. Some clones in this sample may be carry-over from other donors' samples.

The rearrangement uses TRBV18 and TRBJ2-5, with 8 bases lining up with TRBD2. Germline loops: CDR1 KGHSH, CDR2 LQKENI. The CDR3 runs 14 residues. J was trimmed by 4 bases and V by 4 bases; bases with no gene match: 5. CDR3 sequence: CASSLTSGPETQYF. In nucleotides, the CDR3 is TGTGCCAGCTCACTTACTAGCGGCCCAGAGACCCAGTACTTC.

The gene calls are TRBV6-1 and TRBJ1-2; D possibly corresponds to TRBD1 (5 bases). The CDR3 has 17 residues. V lost 1 base and J 0 bases, leaving 15 bases between the germline ends. Germline V gene lookup returns CDR1 MNHNS and CDR2 SASEGT. Here the CDR3 DNA reads TGTGCCAGCAGTGAAGACGGCCGGCGGGGGGCTAACTATGGCTACACCTTC. Translating gives CASSEDGRRGANYGYTF.

The CDR3 sequence is CASSRRDREQETQYF. The CDR3 DNA is TGTGCCAGCAGCCGCCGGGACAGGGAACAAGAGACCCAGTACTTC. The V and J genes are TRBV4-2 and TRBJ2-5; 9 bases are a match to TRBD1. From germline, CDR1 is LGHNA and CDR2 YNFKEQ. The V gene end was trimmed by 4 bases and the J gene end by 2 bases; junction bases not matched to a gene: 5. CDR3 size: 15 residues.

The chain carries TRBV7-2 and TRBJ1-1; D remains ambiguous. Germline CDR1 is SGHTA and CDR2 is FQGNSA. V lost 5 bases and J lost 0, with 13 bases in between. The CDR3 has 15 residues. The CDR3 here is CASSERGQMNTEAFF. The DNA for the CDR3 is TGTGCCAGCAGCGAAAGAGGGCAGATGAACACTGAAGCTTTCTTT. Supplemented by reference TRBV7-2 and TRBJ1-1, the full variable domain reads GAGVSQSPSNKVTEKGKDVELRCDPISGHTALYWYRQSLGQGLEFLIYFQGNSAPDKSGLPSDRFSAERTGGSVSTLTIQRTQQEDSAVYLCASSERGQMNTEAFFGQGTRLTVV.

Here the CDR3 DNA reads TGTGCCAGCTCACCAAAATCGGGAGTCGACGAGCAGTACTTC. Protein sequence: CASSPKSGVDEQYF. The chain combines TRBV18 with TRBJ2-7; possibly TRBD2 for D (6 bases). The CDR3 is 14 residues long. Germline V lookup: CDR1 KGHSH, CDR2 LQKENI. With 2 bases removed from V and 5 bases from J, the gap between germline ends came to 13 bases.

The chain has TRBV9 and TRBJ2-2; tentative D call: TRBD1 (5 bases). Germline CDR1 is SGDLS and CDR2 is YYNGEE. The CDR3 is 12 residues long. V dropped 2 bases and J dropped 7 bases, with 6 bases sitting between them. For the CDR3, the DNA is TGTGCCAGCAGCGTGGGGCACGGGGAGCTGTTTTTT. Protein product: CASSVGHGELFF. The full variable domain, rest sourced from reference TRBV9 and TRBJ2-2, is DSGVTQTPKHLITATGQRVTLRCSPRSGDLSVYWYQQSLDQGLQFLIQYYNGEERAKGNILERFSAQQFPDLHSELNLSSLELGDSALYFCASSVGHGELFFGEGSRLTVL.

This chain uses TRBV5-1 with TRBJ1-1; TRBD1 might be the D (6 bases). Trimming shortened V by 0 bases and J by 3 bases, and 12 bases separated the two germline ends. The CDR3 sequence is 15 residues long. Germline CDR1 is SGHRS and CDR2 is YFSETQ. CDR3 bases: TGCGCCAGCAGCTTGGCTGGGGGGGCCGACACTGAAGCTTTCTTT. Amino acid sequence: CASSLAGGADTEAFF.

This rearrangement joins TRBV5-1 to TRBJ2-3, with 8 nucleotides matching TRBD2. CDR3 length equals 14 residues. Germline-derived CDR1 and CDR2 are SGHRS and YFSETQ. V lost 4 bases and J lost 5; bases outside the gene matches: 6. The CDR3, as DNA: TGCGCCAGCAGCCGAGAAGCGGGAGAAGATACGCAGTATTTT. Translation gives CASSREAGEDTQYF. Together with reference TRBV5-1 and TRBJ2-3, the CDR3 gives the full variable domain: KAGVTQTPRYLIKTRGQQVTLSCSPISGHRSVSWYQQTPGQGLQFLFEYFSETQRNKGNFPGRFSGRQFSNSRSEMNVSTLELGDSALYLCASSREAGEDTQYFGPGTRLTVL.

The sample holds one count of this clone. The chain's CDR3 is CAWSGNYEQYF. The CDR3 DNA reads as TGTGCCTGGTCCGGGAACTACGAGCAGTACTTC. This rearrangement joins TRBV30 to TRBJ2-5; possibly TRBD2 for D (5 bases). The J call could be wrong; TRBJ2-7 is a better fit for the DNA end. CDR3 size: 11 residues. The V gene's germline CDR1 is GTSNPN and CDR2 SVGIG (reference sequence).

The chain combines TRBV4-1 with TRBJ2-2; no reliable D call. Germline lookup yields CDR1 MGHRA and CDR2 YSYEKL. The CDR3 spans 17 residues. V lost 2 bases and J 2 bases, leaving 15 bases between the germline ends. The CDR3 sequence: CASSQRGSAGNTGELFF. DNA for the CDR3: TGCGCCAGCAGCCAAAGAGGATCGGCCGGCAACACCGGGGAGCTGTTTTTT.

This clone was detected a few times. J is TRBJ1-2 and V is TRBV7-9; tentatively, D is TRBD1 (5 bases). The CDR3 spans 15 residues. CDR1 and CDR2 from the germline V gene are SEHNR and FQNEAQ (reference sequence). V lost 4 bases to trimming and J lost 8 bases, with 20 bases between them. CDR3 bases: TGTGCCAGCAGCTCCCGCCGGGGGGGAGTCGAGGGCTACACCTTC. It specifies CASSSRRGGVEGYTF.

This chain uses TRBV5-5 with TRBJ2-3; 16 bases line up with TRBD2. This CDR3 region has 18 residues. CDR1 SGHKS and CDR2 YYEKEE come from the germline V gene (reference sequence). J was trimmed by 6 bases and V by 3 bases; bases with no gene match: 10. The CDR3 bases are TGTGCCAGCAGCTACCCCCCGGGACTAGCGGGAGGGTTGGATACGCAGTATTTT. Protein sequence: CASSYPPGLAGGLDTQYF.

V gene TRBV11-2 combines with J gene TRBJ2-7; TRBD2 matches 15 bases. This CDR3 is 18 amino acids long. V shed 7 bases and J 1 base; nucleotides not matched to a gene: 11. In germline, CDR1 is SGHAT, CDR2 FQNNGV. The CDR3 bases are TGTGCCAGCACCCACCCGGGACTAGCGGGAGGTTCATCCTACGAGCAGTACTTC. It translates to CASTHPGLAGGSSYEQYF.

About this clone: Other DNA sequences from this sample encode an identical CDR3 as well. V is TRBV5-1 and J is TRBJ2-3, with D tentatively TRBD2 (6 bases). This CDR3 is built from 14 residues. CDR1 and CDR2 from the germline V gene are SGHRS and YFSETQ. V was trimmed by 1 base and J by 0 bases, leaving 6 bases between them. CDR3 region: CASSLSGSTDTQYF. DNA of the CDR3: TGCGCCAGCAGCTTGAGCGGGAGCACAGATACGCAGTATTTT.

The rearrangement links TRBV4-1 to TRBJ2-2, with unresolved D. The V and J ends lost 3 bases and 8 bases respectively, with 16 bases between them. The length of the CDR3 is 15 residues. Germline values: CDR1 MGHRA, CDR2 YSYEKL. This CDR3 reads CASSHLLPTKGELFF. In DNA, the CDR3 is TGCGCCAGCAGCCACCTCCTGCCCACCAAGGGGGAGCTGTTTTTT.

The chain is built from TRBV29-1 and TRBJ1-1; a weak D match, TRBD1 (6 bases). In germline, CDR1 is SQVTM, CDR2 ANQGSEA. Deletions cut 5 bases from V and 6 bases from J, with 16 bases between. The CDR3 is 13 residues long. The CDR3 nucleotides are TGCAGCGTTTTAAGAAAGGCAGGGGCTGAAGCTTTCTTT. This translates into CSVLRKAGAEAFF.

The rearrangement joins TRBV6-5 to TRBJ1-2; D gene ambiguous. Looked up from germline, CDR1 is MNHEY and CDR2 is SVGAGI. V was trimmed by 5 bases and J by 8 bases, leaving 15 bases between them. This CDR3 contains 13 residues. CDR3 region: CASSELPVGGYTF. The CDR3 nucleotides are TGTGCCAGCAGTGAATTACCCGTGGGCGGCTACACCTTC.